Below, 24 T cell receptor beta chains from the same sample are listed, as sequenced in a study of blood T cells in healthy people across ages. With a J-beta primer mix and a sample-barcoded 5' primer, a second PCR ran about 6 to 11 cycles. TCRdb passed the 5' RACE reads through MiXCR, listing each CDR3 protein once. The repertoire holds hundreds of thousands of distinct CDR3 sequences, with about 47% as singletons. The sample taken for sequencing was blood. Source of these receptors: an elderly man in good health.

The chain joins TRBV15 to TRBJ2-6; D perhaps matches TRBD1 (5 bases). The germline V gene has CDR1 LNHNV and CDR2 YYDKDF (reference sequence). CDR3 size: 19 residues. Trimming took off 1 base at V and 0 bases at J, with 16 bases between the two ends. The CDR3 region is CATSRALRTDSSGANVLTF. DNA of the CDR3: TGTGCCACCAGCAGAGCTCTCCGCACCGACAGCTCTGGGGCCAACGTCCTGACTTTC.

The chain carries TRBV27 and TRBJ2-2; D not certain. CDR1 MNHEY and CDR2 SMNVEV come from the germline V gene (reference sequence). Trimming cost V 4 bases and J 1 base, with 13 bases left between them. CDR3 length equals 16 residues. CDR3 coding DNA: TGTGCCAGCAGTTCGTGGCAGTCACGGAACACCGGGGAGCTGTTTTTT. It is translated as CASSSWQSRNTGELFF.

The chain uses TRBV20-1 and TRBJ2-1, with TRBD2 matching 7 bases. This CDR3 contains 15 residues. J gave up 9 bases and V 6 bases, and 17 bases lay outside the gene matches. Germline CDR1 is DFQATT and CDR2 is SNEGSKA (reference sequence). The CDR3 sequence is CSAQSGRGPPGEQFF. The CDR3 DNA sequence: TGCAGTGCCCAGTCAGGGAGGGGACCCCCTGGTGAGCAGTTCTTC.

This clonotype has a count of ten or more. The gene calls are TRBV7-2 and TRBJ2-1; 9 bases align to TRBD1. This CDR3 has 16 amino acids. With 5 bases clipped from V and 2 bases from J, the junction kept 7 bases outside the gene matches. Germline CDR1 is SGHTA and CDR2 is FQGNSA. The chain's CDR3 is CASSATGTGPYNEQFF. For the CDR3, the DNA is TGTGCCAGCAGCGCTACCGGGACAGGGCCCTACAATGAGCAGTTCTTC. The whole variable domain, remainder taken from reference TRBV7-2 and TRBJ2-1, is GAGVSQSPSNKVTEKGKDVELRCDPISGHTALYWYRQSLGQGLEFLIYFQGNSAPDKSGLPSDRFSAERTGGSVSTLTIQRTQQEDSAVYLCASSATGTGPYNEQFFGPGTRLTVL.

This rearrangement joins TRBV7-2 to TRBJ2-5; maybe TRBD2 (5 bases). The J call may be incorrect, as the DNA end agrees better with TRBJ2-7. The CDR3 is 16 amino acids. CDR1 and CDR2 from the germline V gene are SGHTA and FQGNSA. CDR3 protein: CASSLAARTASYEQYF. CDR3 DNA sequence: TGTGCCAGCAGCTTAGCGGCGCGGACTGCTAGCTACGAGCAGTACTTC.

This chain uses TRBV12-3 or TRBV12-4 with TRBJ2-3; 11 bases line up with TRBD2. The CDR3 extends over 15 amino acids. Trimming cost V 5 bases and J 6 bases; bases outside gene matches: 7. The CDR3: CASSGIAGGSDTQYF. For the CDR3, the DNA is TGTGCCAGCAGTGGCATAGCGGGAGGGTCGGATACGCAGTATTTT.

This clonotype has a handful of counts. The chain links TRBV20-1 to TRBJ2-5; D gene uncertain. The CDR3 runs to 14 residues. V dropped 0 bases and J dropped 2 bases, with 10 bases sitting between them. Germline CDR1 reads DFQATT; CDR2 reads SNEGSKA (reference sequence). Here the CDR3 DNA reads TGCAGTGCTAGAGATTGGGTGGGGCAAGAGACCCAGTACTTC. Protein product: CSARDWVGQETQYF.

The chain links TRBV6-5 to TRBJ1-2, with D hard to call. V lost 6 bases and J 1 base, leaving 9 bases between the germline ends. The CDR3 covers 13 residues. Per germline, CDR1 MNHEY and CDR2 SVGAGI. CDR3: CASSPDDNYGYTF. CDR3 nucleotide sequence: TGTGCCAGCAGCCCCGATGATAACTATGGCTACACCTTC.

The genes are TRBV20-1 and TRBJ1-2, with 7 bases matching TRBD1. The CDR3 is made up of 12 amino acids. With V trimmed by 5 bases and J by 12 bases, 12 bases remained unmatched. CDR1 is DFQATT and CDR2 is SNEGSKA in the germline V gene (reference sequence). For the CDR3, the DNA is TGCAGTGCTGGGACAGTATCGCTGGGCCACACCTTC. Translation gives CSAGTVSLGHTF.

CDR3 bases: TGTGCCAGCAGATCGGACAGACAAGAGACCCAGTACTTC. Protein sequence: CASRSDRQETQYF. V gene TRBV5-8 combines with J gene TRBJ2-5; a possible D gene is TRBD1 (6 bases). CDR1 and CDR2 from the germline V gene are SGHTS and YDEGEE. This CDR3 has 13 amino acids. Trimming cost V 5 bases and J 2 bases, with 10 bases left between them.

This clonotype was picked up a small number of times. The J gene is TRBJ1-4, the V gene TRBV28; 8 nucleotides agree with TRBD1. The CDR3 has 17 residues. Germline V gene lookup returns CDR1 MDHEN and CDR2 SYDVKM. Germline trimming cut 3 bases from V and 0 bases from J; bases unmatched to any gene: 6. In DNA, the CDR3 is TGTGCCAGCAGTTTGCAGGGGGCATGGGCAACTAATGAAAAACTGTTTTTT. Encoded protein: CASSLQGAWATNEKLFF.

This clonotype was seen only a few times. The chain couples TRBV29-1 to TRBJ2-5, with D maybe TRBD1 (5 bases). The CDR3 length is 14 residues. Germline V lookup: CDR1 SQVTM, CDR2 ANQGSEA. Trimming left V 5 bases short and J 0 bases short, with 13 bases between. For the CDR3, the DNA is TGCAGCGTTAAAAGGACACAGTACCAAGAGACCCAGTACTTC. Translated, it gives CSVKRTQYQETQYF.

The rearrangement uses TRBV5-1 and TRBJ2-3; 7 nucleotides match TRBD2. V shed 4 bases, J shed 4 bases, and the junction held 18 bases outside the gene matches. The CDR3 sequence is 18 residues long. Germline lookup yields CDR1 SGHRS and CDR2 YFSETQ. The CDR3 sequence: CASSPGRRAGSHADTQYF. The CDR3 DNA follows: TGCGCCAGCAGCCCTGGAAGACGAGCGGGATCCCATGCAGATACGCAGTATTTT. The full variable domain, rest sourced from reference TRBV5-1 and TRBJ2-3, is KAGVTQTPRYLIKTRGQQVTLSCSPISGHRSVSWYQQTPGQGLQFLFEYFSETQRNKGNFPGRFSGRQFSNSRSEMNVSTLELGDSALYLCASSPGRRAGSHADTQYFGPGTRLTVL.

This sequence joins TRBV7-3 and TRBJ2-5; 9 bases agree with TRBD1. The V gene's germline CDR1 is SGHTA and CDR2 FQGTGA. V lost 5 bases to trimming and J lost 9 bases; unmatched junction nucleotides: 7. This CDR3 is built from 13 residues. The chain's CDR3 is CASSMGQGCSQYF. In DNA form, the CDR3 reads TGTGCCAGCAGCATGGGACAGGGATGTTCCCAGTACTTC.

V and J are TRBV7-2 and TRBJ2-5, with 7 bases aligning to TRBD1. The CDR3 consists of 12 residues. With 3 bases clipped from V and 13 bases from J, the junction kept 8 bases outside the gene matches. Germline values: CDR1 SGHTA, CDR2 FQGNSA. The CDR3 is CASSFSTGVLYF. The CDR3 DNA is TGTGCCAGCAGCTTTTCTACAGGGGTACTGTACTTC.

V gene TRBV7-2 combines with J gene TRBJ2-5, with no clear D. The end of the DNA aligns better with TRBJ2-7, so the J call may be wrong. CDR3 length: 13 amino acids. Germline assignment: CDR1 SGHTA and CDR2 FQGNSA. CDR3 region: CASSYSRFDEQYF. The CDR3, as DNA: TGTGCCAGCAGCTACAGTAGGTTCGACGAGCAGTACTTC.

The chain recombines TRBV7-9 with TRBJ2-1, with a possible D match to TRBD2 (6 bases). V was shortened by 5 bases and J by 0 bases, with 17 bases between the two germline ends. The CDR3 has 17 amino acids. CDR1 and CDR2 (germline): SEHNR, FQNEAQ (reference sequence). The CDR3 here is CASSPSGRYLSYNEQFF. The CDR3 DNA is TGTGCCAGCAGCCCCTCCGGGAGATACCTCTCCTACAATGAGCAGTTCTTC. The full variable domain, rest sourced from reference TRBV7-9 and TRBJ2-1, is DTGVSQNPRHKITKRGQNVTFRCDPISEHNRLYWYRQTLGQGPEFLTYFQNEAQLEKSRLLSDRFSAERPKGSFSTLEIQRTEQGDSAMYLCASSPSGRYLSYNEQFFGPGTRLTVL.

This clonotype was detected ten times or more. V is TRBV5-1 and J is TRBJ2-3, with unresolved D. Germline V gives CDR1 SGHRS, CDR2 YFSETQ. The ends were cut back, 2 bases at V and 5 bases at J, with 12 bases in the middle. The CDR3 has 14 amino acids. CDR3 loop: CASSLVSVGDTQYF. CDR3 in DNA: TGCGCCAGCAGCTTAGTTTCGGTTGGAGATACGCAGTATTTT.

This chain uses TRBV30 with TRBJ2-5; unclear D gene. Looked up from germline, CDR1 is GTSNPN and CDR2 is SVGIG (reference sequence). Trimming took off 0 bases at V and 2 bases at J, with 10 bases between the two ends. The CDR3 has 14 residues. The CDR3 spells CAWSVRIQQETQYF. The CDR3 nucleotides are TGTGCCTGGAGTGTACGGATACAGCAAGAGACCCAGTACTTC.

The CDR3 loop is CATSRDLVAKGTQYF. DNA of the CDR3: TGTGCCACCAGCAGAGATCTTGTAGCTAAGGGGACCCAGTACTTC. This chain links TRBV15 with TRBJ2-7; D remains unclear. The DNA end is more similar to TRBJ2-5, so the J call may be wrong. Germline V gene sequence: CDR1 LNHNV, CDR2 YYDKDF (reference sequence). The CDR3 runs to 15 residues.

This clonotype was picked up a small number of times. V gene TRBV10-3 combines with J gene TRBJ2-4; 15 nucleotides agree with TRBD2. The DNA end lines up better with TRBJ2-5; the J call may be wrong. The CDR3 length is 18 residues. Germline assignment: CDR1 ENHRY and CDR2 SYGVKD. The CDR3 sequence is CAIRKTGTSGGSGQTQYF. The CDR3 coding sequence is TGTGCCATCAGGAAAACCGGGACTAGCGGGGGGTCCGGGCAGACCCAGTACTTC.

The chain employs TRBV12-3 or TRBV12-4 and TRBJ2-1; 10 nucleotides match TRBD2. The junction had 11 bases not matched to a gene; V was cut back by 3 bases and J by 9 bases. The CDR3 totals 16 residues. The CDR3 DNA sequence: TGTGCCAGCAGTTTTCCCCTAGCGGGAGTATTGGGTGAGCAGTTCTTC. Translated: CASSFPLAGVLGEQFF.

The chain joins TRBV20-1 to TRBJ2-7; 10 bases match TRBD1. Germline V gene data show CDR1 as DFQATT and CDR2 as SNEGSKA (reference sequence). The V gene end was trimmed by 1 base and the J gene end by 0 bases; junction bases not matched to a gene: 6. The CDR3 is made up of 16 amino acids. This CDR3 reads CSARAPTGGLSYEQYF. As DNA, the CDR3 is TGCAGTGCTAGAGCCCCGACAGGGGGCCTCTCCTACGAGCAGTACTTC.

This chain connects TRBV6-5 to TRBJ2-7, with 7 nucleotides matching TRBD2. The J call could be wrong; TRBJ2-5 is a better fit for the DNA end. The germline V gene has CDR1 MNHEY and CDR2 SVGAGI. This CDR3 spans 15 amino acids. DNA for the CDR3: TGTGCCAGCAGTTACTCCCCCGGGGGAGGGGAGACCCAGTACTTC. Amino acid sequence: CASSYSPGGGETQYF.